Below, one T cell receptor beta chain is given with its context. The target antigen is unknown. Everyone who donated was a Caucasian adult who lived in Nashville, Tennessee. The repertoire was sequenced with immunoSEQ multiplex PCR; TCRdb's copy has only in-frame clones and lacks some. The sample has 2 million to 2.5 million clones; 85% to 95% are singletons. The data originate from a study of shared clonotypes between healthy human individuals. Study background: Three plates were used per donor for CD4 naive, three for CD4 memory, two for CD8 naive and one for CD8 memory. The study's findings and limits: Shared clonotypes: 4.5% to 5% naive CD4, around 3.5% naive CD8, over 2% memory CD4, roughly 0.4% memory CD8.

The CDR3 runs 15 residues. The germline V gene has CDR1 MNHEY and CDR2 SVGAGI. V lost 6 bases, J lost 4 bases, and 7 bases stayed unmatched. The rearrangement uses TRBV6-5 and TRBJ1-3; 9 bases fit TRBD1. This clonotype was sampled from a man between 18 and 35 years old in good health. Some clones in this sample may be carry-over from other donors' samples. The sequenced sample consisted of naive CD4+ T cells from PBMCs. Subset of the sample: CD45RA+ positively selected. The CDR3 is CASRNRGLRGNTIYF. CDR3 in DNA: TGTGCCAGCAGGAACAGGGGGCTTAGGGGAAACACCATATATTTT.